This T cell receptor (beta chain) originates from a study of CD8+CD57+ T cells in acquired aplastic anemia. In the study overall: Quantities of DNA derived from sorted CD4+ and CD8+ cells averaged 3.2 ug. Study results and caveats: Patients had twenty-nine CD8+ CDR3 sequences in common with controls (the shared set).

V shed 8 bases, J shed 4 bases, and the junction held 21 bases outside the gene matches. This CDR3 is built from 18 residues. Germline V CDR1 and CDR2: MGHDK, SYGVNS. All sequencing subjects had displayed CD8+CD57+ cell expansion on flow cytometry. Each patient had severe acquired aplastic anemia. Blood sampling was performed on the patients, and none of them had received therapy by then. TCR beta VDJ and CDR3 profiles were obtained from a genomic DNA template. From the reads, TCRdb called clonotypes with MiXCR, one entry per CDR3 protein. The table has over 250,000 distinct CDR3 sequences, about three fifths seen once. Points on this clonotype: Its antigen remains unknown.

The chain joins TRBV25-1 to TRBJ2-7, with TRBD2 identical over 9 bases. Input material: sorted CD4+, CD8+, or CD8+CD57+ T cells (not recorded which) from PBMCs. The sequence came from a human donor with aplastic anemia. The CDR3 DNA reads TGTGCCAGCGGTGGACGATTCAATCTAGCGGGACGGGCGTACGAGCAGTACTTC. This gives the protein CASGGRFNLAGRAYEQYF.